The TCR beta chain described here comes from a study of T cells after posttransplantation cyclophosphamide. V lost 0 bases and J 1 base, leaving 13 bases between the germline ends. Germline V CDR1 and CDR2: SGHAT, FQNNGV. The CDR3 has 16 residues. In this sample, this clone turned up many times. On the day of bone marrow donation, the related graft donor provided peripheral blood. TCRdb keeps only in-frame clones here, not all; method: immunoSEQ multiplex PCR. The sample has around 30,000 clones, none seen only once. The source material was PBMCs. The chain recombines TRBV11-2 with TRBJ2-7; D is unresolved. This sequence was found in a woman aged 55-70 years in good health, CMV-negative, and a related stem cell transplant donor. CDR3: CASSLDEYTISYEQYF. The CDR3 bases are TGTGCCAGCAGCTTAGATGAGTACACAATATCCTACGAGCAGTACTTC.